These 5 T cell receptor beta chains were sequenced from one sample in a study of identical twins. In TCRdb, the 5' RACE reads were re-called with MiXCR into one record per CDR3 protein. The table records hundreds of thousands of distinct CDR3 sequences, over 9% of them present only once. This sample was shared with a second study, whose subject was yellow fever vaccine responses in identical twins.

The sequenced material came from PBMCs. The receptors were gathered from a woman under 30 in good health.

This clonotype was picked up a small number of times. DNA of the CDR3: TGTGCCAGCAGACAGGGGGCTAGCACAGATACGCAGTATTTT. It specifies CASRQGASTDTQYF. The chain links TRBV12-3 or TRBV12-4 to TRBJ2-3; 9 bases align to TRBD1. The CDR3 is 14 amino acids. V was pared by 6 bases and J by 0 bases, with 1 base of the junction left unmatched.

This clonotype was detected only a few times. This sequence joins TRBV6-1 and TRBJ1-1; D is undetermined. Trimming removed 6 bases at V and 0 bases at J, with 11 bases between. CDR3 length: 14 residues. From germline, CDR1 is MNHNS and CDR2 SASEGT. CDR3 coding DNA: TGTGCCAGCAGAAAGGACCGATTGAACACTGAAGCTTTCTTT. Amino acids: CASRKDRLNTEAFF.

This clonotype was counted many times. The CDR3 bases are TGTGCCAGCAGCTTTTCGCAGGGAGGGACTGAAGCTTTCTTT. It translates to CASSFSQGGTEAFF. V and J are TRBV7-9 and TRBJ1-1; tentatively, D is TRBD1 (5 bases). Germline CDR1 is SEHNR and CDR2 is FQNEAQ (reference sequence). Between the trimmed V and J ends, which lost 3 bases and 5 bases, there was a span of 13 bases. CDR3 length equals 14 residues. The full variable domain, its missing parts supplied by reference TRBV7-9 and TRBJ1-1, is DTGVSQNPRHKITKRGQNVTFRCDPISEHNRLYWYRQTLGQGPEFLTYFQNEAQLEKSRLLSDRFSAERPKGSFSTLEIQRTEQGDSAMYLCASSFSQGGTEAFFGQGTRLTVV.

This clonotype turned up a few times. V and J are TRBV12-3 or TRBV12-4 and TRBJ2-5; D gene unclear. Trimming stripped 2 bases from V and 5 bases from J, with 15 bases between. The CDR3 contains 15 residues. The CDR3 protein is CASSLQAQLSETQYF. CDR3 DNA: TGTGCCAGCAGTTTACAAGCTCAACTATCGGAGACCCAGTACTTC.

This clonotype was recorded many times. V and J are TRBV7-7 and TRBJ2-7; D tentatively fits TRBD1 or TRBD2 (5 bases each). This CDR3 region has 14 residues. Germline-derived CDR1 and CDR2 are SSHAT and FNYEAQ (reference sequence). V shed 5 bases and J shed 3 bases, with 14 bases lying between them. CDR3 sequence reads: CASSLGTQGYEQYF. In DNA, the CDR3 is TGTGCCAGCAGCCTCGGGACCCAGGGCTACGAGCAGTACTTC.